The clone carrying this TCR beta chain has just a few counts. Germline CDR1 LGHNT, CDR2 FRNRAP. The germline V and J ends were trimmed by 0 bases and 7 bases, with 12 bases remaining between them. The CDR3 has 14 residues. Sample time point: patch test 1, 2 weeks after DPC sensitization. As for treatment: therapeutic diphenylcyclopropenone sensitization with weekly scalp DPC. The sample belongs to a study of human T cells and chemical hapten exposure. TCRdb analysed the RACE reads with MiXCR anew, one entry per CDR3 protein. The data show 340,000 or so distinct CDR3 sequences, approximately 6.9% seen once.

Sequenced here: whole blood, sampled in connection with sensitization to the hapten diphenylcyclopropenone (DPC). The chain employs TRBV12-5 and TRBJ1-2; D is perhaps TRBD1 (6 bases). The TCR was taken from a young woman with alopecia areata. Some clones in this sample may be carry-over from other donors' samples. CDR3 DNA sequence: TGTGCTAGTGGTTTGGTAATGGGGGGCGTTGGCTACACCTTC. It is translated as CASGLVMGGVGYTF.